Listed here are 9 T cell receptor beta chains from one sample, sequenced in a study of T cell repertoires in cytomegalovirus infection. TCRdb processed the reads anew with MiXCR; each CDR3 protein has one entry. Among roughly 760,000 distinct CDR3 sequences listed, approximately 40% were seen once. The sequenced material came from PBMCs. Receptors originate from a human donor in good health (CMV status not recorded). Some clones in this sample may be carry-over from other donors' samples.

In this sample, this clonotype turned up a few times. The rearrangement uses TRBV27 and TRBJ1-2, with no clear D. V lost 0 bases to trimming and J lost 7 bases, with 9 bases between them. This CDR3 spans 13 amino acids. Germline V lookup: CDR1 MNHEY, CDR2 SMNVEV (reference sequence). The CDR3 here is CASSLSYRGGYTF. DNA for the CDR3: TGTGCCAGCAGTTTATCGTACCGGGGTGGCTACACCTTC.

This clonotype has at least ten counts. The rearrangement links TRBV28 to TRBJ2-7; TRBD1 matches 9 bases. CDR3 length: 14 amino acids. Germline CDR1 MDHEN, CDR2 SYDVKM. The V segment lost 7 bases and the J segment 3 bases; nucleotides outside the gene matches: 7. The CDR3 here is CASTLGGQGYEQYF. The CDR3 DNA follows: TGTGCCAGCACCCTGGGGGGACAGGGCTACGAGCAGTACTTC.

The V gene is TRBV28, the J gene TRBJ2-3, with 10 bases that match TRBD2. With V trimmed by 5 bases and J by 7 bases, 12 bases remained unmatched. Germline V gene data show CDR1 as MDHEN and CDR2 as SYDVKM. The CDR3 runs 16 residues. For the CDR3, the DNA is TGTGCCAGCAGTCCACCGAAAGCGGGAGGGCCTTATACGCAGTATTTT. This encodes CASSPPKAGGPYTQYF.

The sample holds a few counts of this clonotype. The rearrangement links TRBV20-1 to TRBJ2-1; D may match TRBD1 or TRBD2 (6 bases each). Germline CDR1 DFQATT, CDR2 SNEGSKA (reference sequence). The CDR3 spans 18 residues. The germline V and J ends were trimmed by 2 bases and 7 bases, with 27 bases remaining between them. This CDR3 reads CSARRQKGGGLTFNEQFF. The CDR3 region has the DNA TGCAGTGCTAGAAGACAAAAGGGGGGAGGCCTTACCTTTAATGAGCAGTTCTTC.

As regards this clonotype: A clone one base away is much larger, so this may be a read error. The V gene is TRBV7-2, the J gene TRBJ1-5; D possibly corresponds to TRBD1 (6 bases). Germline CDR1 SGHTA, CDR2 FQGNSA. The CDR3 spans 15 residues. The CDR3 coding sequence is TGTGCCAGCAGCTTAGGGCAGGGGAAAGATCATCCCCAGCATTTT. Translation gives CASSLGQGKDHPQHF.

The chain couples TRBV7-9 to TRBJ2-1, with 8 bases that match TRBD2. V shed 1 base and J 7 bases; nucleotides not matched to a gene: 9. The CDR3 is made up of 16 amino acids. Germline CDR1 reads SEHNR; CDR2 reads FQNEAQ (reference sequence). The CDR3 reads CASSLVFGGAPNEQFF. CDR3 sequence (DNA): TGTGCCAGCAGCTTAGTGTTCGGGGGGGCTCCAAATGAGCAGTTCTTC.

The V call is TRBV4-1, the J call TRBJ2-5; a weak D match, TRBD2 (6 bases). CDR3 length: 16 amino acids. Germline V gene lookup returns CDR1 MGHRA and CDR2 YSYEKL. V lost 3 bases and J lost 1, with 15 bases in between. The CDR3: CASSHGPLATQETQYF. The CDR3 DNA follows: TGCGCCAGCAGCCACGGCCCTCTAGCGACCCAAGAGACCCAGTACTTC.

This clonotype has a handful of counts. The CDR3: CASSPTDRGSGNTIYF. The CDR3 DNA follows: TGTGCCAGCAGCCCCACGGACAGGGGTTCTGGAAACACCATATATTTT. The chain recombines TRBV3-1 with TRBJ1-3, with 9 bases identical to TRBD1. V shed 4 bases, J shed 1 base, and the junction held 5 bases outside the gene matches. This CDR3 has 16 amino acids. Germline V lookup: CDR1 LGHDT, CDR2 YNNKEL (reference sequence).

The rearrangement links TRBV6-5 to TRBJ1-1, with D unresolved. Germline CDR1 and CDR2: MNHEY and SVGAGI. This CDR3 region has 14 residues. V lost 2 bases, J lost 5 bases, and 12 bases lay in between. CDR3 sequence reads: CASSYTGLGTEAFF. The CDR3 coding sequence is TGTGCCAGCAGTTACACTGGGCTTGGGACTGAAGCTTTCTTT.